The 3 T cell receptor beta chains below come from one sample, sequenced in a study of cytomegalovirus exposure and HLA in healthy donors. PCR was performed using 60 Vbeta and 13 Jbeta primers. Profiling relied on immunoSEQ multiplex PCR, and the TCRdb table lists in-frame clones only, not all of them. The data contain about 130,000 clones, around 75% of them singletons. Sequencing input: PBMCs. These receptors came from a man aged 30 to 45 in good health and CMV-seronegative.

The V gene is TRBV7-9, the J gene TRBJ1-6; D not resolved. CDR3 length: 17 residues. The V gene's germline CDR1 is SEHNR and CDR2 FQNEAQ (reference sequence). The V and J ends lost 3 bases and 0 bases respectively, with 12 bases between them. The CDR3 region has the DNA TGTGCCAGCAGCTTCCCTACGGGGAGCTCCTATAATTCACCCCTCCACTTT. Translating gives CASSFPTGSSYNSPLHF. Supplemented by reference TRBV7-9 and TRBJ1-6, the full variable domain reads DTGVSQNPRHKITKRGQNVTFRCDPISEHNRLYWYRQTLGQGPEFLTYFQNEAQLEKSRLLSDRFSAERPKGSFSTLEIQRTEQGDSAMYLCASSFPTGSSYNSPLHFGNGTRLTVT.

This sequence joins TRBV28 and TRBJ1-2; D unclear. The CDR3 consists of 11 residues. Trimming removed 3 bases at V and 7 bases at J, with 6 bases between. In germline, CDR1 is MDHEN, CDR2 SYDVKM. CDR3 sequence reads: CASSLASGYTF. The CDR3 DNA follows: TGTGCCAGCAGTTTGGCCAGTGGCTACACCTTC.

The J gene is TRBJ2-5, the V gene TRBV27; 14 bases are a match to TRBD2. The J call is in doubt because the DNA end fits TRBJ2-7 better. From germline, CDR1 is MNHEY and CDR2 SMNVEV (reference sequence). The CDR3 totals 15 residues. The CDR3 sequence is CASSLGLAGAYEQYF. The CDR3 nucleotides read TGTGCCAGCAGTTTGGGACTAGCGGGGGCCTACGAGCAGTACTTC.